This entry lists 9 T cell receptor beta chains sequenced from one sample in a study of T-cell reconstitution after alpha-beta-depleted transplantation in children. This sample's TCRbeta library carried unique molecular identifier barcodes. Each CDR3 protein is one row after TCRdb ran MiXCR on the PCR reads. The data contain hundreds of thousands of distinct CDR3 sequences, 16% of them singletons. The starting material was PBMCs from the stem cell graft donor, obtained from the stem cell graft. These receptors originate from a human donor who donated a stem cell graft to a child with acute myeloid leukemia.

This clonotype has just a few counts. The V call is TRBV12-3 or TRBV12-4, the J call TRBJ2-5, with 8 bases fitting TRBD2. After removal of 5 bases from V and 9 bases from J, the junction contained 14 bases not matched to a gene. The CDR3 contains 15 residues. CDR3 DNA sequence: TGTGCCAGCAGTGATAGCGGGGCGTTGGCAGGGTCCCAGTACTTC. It codes for CASSDSGALAGSQYF.

This chain uses TRBV4-1 with TRBJ2-6; D unclear. V lost 0 bases to trimming and J lost 0 bases, with 9 bases between them. Germline V lookup: CDR1 MGHRA, CDR2 YSYEKL. The CDR3 is 17 amino acids. The CDR3 spells CASSQDPGVSGANVLTF. Written as DNA, the CDR3 is TGCGCCAGCAGCCAAGATCCTGGGGTCTCTGGGGCCAACGTCCTGACTTTC.

This clonotype appeared a few times. The rearrangement links TRBV28 to TRBJ2-7, with 11 bases fitting TRBD1. Germline-derived CDR1 and CDR2 are MDHEN and SYDVKM. J was trimmed by 0 bases and V by 5 bases; bases with no gene match: 12. CDR3 size: 18 residues. Here the CDR3 reads CASSPMDRGLLFSYEQYV. The DNA for the CDR3 is TGTGCCAGCAGTCCAATGGACAGGGGGCTCCTCTTCTCCTACGAGCAGTACGTC.

This clonotype has a handful of counts. The rearrangement links TRBV4-1 to TRBJ1-1; 10 bases line up with TRBD1. The trim removed 8 bases at V and 3 bases at J, leaving 3 bases unmatched. Germline loops: CDR1 MGHRA, CDR2 YSYEKL. The CDR3 totals 13 residues. The CDR3 DNA follows: TGCGCCAGCCACGGGACAGGGGACACTGAAGCTTTCTTT. Translating gives CASHGTGDTEAFF.

This clonotype was seen a few times. This chain links TRBV5-1 with TRBJ1-4; D gene unclear. Per germline, CDR1 SGHRS and CDR2 YFSETQ. V was clipped by 0 bases and J by 8 bases, with 5 bases between them. This CDR3 is built from 12 residues. For the CDR3, the DNA is TGCGCCAGCAGCTTGGATACCGAAAAACTGTTTTTT. Translating gives CASSLDTEKLFF.

This clonotype was detected many times. The chain links TRBV20-1 to TRBJ1-2; D is unresolved. The germline V and J ends were trimmed by 3 bases and 2 bases, with 22 bases remaining between them. Germline CDR1 reads DFQATT; CDR2 reads SNEGSKA (reference sequence). The CDR3 runs to 17 residues. This CDR3 reads CSARGIQTTMINYGYTF. CDR3 coding DNA: TGCAGTGCTAGGGGAATACAAACTACGATGATAAACTATGGCTACACCTTC.

DNA for the CDR3: TGTGCCAGCAGCCCTGGGGCAGGGGACTCTTATGGCTACACCTTC. Its protein is CASSPGAGDSYGYTF. This chain joins TRBV12-3 or TRBV12-4 and TRBJ1-2; TRBD1 is a possible D gene (6 bases). The CDR3 covers 15 residues. The V end was cut by 6 bases, the J end by 5 bases, with 19 bases between.

About this clonotype: Because the CDR3 is missing its conserved closing phenylalanine or tryptophan, this is likely a read error. The V gene is TRBV12-3 or TRBV12-4, the J gene TRBJ2-3, with 7 nucleotides matching TRBD1. This CDR3 has 14 residues. V shed 6 bases, J shed 5 bases, and the junction held 8 bases outside the gene matches. The CDR3 DNA is TGTGCCAGCAGCCCGGAAGGGGGCTTAGATACGCAGTATGTT. The encoded protein is CASSPEGGLDTQYV.

In its sample, this clonotype was seen a few times. This chain uses TRBV12-3 or TRBV12-4 with TRBJ2-1; D possibly uses TRBD1 or TRBD2 (6 bases each). V shed 3 bases and J shed 4 bases, with 16 bases lying between them. The CDR3 runs 16 residues. The CDR3 bases are TGTGCCAGCAGTTTCTCAGGGGACTCCATTTACAATGAGCAGTTCTTC. This codes for CASSFSGDSIYNEQFF.